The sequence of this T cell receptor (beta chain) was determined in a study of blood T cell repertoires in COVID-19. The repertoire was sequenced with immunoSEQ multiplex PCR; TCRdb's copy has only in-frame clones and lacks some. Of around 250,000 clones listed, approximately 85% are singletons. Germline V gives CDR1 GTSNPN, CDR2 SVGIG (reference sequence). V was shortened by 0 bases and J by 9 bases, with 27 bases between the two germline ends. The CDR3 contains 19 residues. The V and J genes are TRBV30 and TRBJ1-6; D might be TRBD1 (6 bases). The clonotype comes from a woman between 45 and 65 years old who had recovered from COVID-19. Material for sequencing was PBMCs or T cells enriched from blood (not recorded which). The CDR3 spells CAWSVYPGGAGVFASPLHF. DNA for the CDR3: TGTGCCTGGAGTGTATACCCGGGGGGAGCAGGGGTGTTTGCTTCACCCCTCCACTTT. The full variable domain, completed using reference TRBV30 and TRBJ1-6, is SQTIHQWPATLVQPVGSPLSLECTVEGTSNPNLYWYRQAAGRGLQLLFYSVGIGQISSEVPQNLSASRPQDRQFILSSKKLLLSDSGFYLCAWSVYPGGAGVFASPLHFGNGTRLTVT.